One and the same sample provided the 23 T cell receptor beta chains below, sequenced in a study of vaccination effects on CD4 cells after COVID-19. For these TCRs, the target antigens are not known. Produced via immunoSEQ multiplex PCR; TCRdb's table is partial and in-frame only. The sample has under 15,000 clones; around 84% are singletons. Sequencing in the ViraFEST assay came after antigen-specific CD4+ T cells had been expanded with viral peptide pools, which were used to stimulate PBMC. Following 10 days of culture, CD4+ T cells were isolated. Infection with SARS-CoV-2 occurred in the person between March and December 2020, and PCR confirmed it. Each participant was given two doses of one vaccine (BNT162b2 or mRNA-1273). Sequencing was performed on CD4+ T cells from PBMCs cultured with HCoV-NL63 spike peptides, taken after COVID-19 vaccination. The receptors were gathered from a human donor who had a prior SARS-CoV-2 infection.

This chain joins TRBV7-9 and TRBJ1-2; tentative D call: TRBD1 (6 bases). The CDR3 length is 15 residues. V was pared by 0 bases and J by 5 bases, with 13 bases between. Germline V gives CDR1 SEHNR, CDR2 FQNEAQ (reference sequence). The CDR3 bases are TGTGCCAGCAGCTTAGCGATGTCAGGGGATTATGGCTACACCTTC. It codes for CASSLAMSGDYGYTF.

The chain uses TRBV7-9 and TRBJ2-7; 7 bases map to TRBD1. The V and J ends lost 1 base and 4 bases, in that order; junction bases with no gene match: 7. The CDR3 has 15 residues. Germline assignment: CDR1 SEHNR and CDR2 FQNEAQ (reference sequence). CDR3 coding DNA: TGTGCCAGCAGCTTAGACGGGACAGCCGAATACGAGCAGTACTTC. Protein: CASSLDGTAEYEQYF.

The chain couples TRBV18 to TRBJ1-1, with unresolved D. Trimming took off 1 base at V and 5 bases at J, with 11 bases between the two ends. The length of the CDR3 is 14 residues. Germline CDR1 is KGHSH and CDR2 is LQKENI. For the CDR3, the DNA is TGTGCCAGCTCACCACGCCCTAGGGAAACTGAAGCTTTCTTT. Amino acid sequence: CASSPRPRETEAFF.

This chain uses TRBV5-1 with TRBJ1-4, with D tentatively TRBD1 (6 bases). The CDR3 totals 15 residues. Trimming stripped 0 bases from V and 1 base from J, with 7 bases between. Germline V gives CDR1 SGHRS, CDR2 YFSETQ. CDR3 residues: CASSLVGGTNEKLFF. CDR3 bases: TGCGCCAGCAGCTTGGTAGGGGGAACTAATGAAAAACTGTTTTTT.

This chain joins TRBV2 and TRBJ2-7; the match to TRBD2 covers 7 bases. Germline CDR1 SNHLY, CDR2 FYNNEI. This CDR3 has 16 residues. Trimming took 1 base from V and 3 from J; bases not matched to a gene: 9. CDR3 in amino acids: CASSEGLASGGYEQYF. The CDR3 region has the DNA TGTGCCAGCAGTGAAGGTTTGGCTAGCGGCGGCTACGAGCAGTACTTC.

CDR3 nucleotides: TGTGCCAGCAGCTTACAGGGTCTTGGGTATGGCTACACCTTC. This sequence encodes CASSLQGLGYGYTF. The V and J genes are TRBV11-2 and TRBJ1-2, with D tentatively TRBD1 (5 bases). Trimming took 2 bases from V and 5 from J, leaving 12 bases between them. CDR1 and CDR2 (germline): SGHAT, FQNNGV. The CDR3 is 14 amino acids.

The chain is built from TRBV2 and TRBJ2-1, with 8 bases identical to TRBD2. This CDR3 is built from 14 residues. Germline assignment: CDR1 SNHLY and CDR2 FYNNEI. The junction had 13 bases not matched to a gene; V was cut back by 7 bases and J by 11 bases. The CDR3 loop reads CASTMRGDTTKQFF. The CDR3 bases are TGTGCCAGCACCATGCGGGGGGATACCACTAAGCAGTTCTTC. Variable domain in full (rest from reference TRBV2 and TRBJ2-1): EPEVTQTPSHQVTQMGQEVILRCVPISNHLYFYWYRQILGQKVEFLVSFYNNEISEKSEIFDDQFSVERPDGSNFTLKIRSTKLEDSAMYFCASTMRGDTTKQFFGPGTRLTVL.

This clone was detected once. The gene calls are TRBV5-1 and TRBJ1-1; 8 nucleotides agree with TRBD1. J lost 3 bases, V lost 4 bases, and 5 bases had no gene match. The CDR3 runs to 14 residues. Per germline, CDR1 SGHRS and CDR2 YFSETQ. CDR3 protein: CASSKDREDTEAFF. CDR3 nucleotides: TGCGCCAGCAGCAAGGACAGGGAGGACACTGAAGCTTTCTTT. The full variable domain, rest sourced from reference TRBV5-1 and TRBJ1-1, is KAGVTQTPRYLIKTRGQQVTLSCSPISGHRSVSWYQQTPGQGLQFLFEYFSETQRNKGNFPGRFSGRQFSNSRSEMNVSTLELGDSALYLCASSKDREDTEAFFGQGTRLTVV.

This clone was observed a single time. The rearrangement uses TRBV21-1 and TRBJ2-7; the table assigns TRBD1, which was not confirmed against the DNA. TRBV21-1 is deemed a pseudogene. This CDR3 has 11 amino acids. This CDR3 is CASSLHRVQYF. The CDR3 DNA reads TGTGCCAGCAGCCTGCACAGGGTTCAGTACTTC.

This clone showed up just a few times. The rearrangement joins TRBV19 to TRBJ1-4, with D tentatively TRBD1 (5 bases). Trimming removed 3 bases at V and 7 bases at J, with 12 bases between. This CDR3 has 14 residues. CDR1 is LNHDA, CDR2 SQIVND, per germline (reference sequence). The CDR3 DNA reads TGTGCCAGTAGTATCAGGGTAGAAGGTGAAAAACTGTTTTTT. Translation: CASSIRVEGEKLFF.

This clone has a single count. The chain carries TRBV9 and TRBJ2-7, with a tentative D call TRBD2 (6 bases). The CDR3 loop spans 14 amino acids. Trimming cost V 0 bases and J 0 bases, with 7 bases left between them. Germline V CDR1 and CDR2: SGDLS, YYNGEE. The CDR3 spells CASSVGGDSYEQYF. The CDR3 DNA sequence: TGTGCCAGCAGCGTAGGCGGGGACTCCTACGAGCAGTACTTC.

This rearrangement joins TRBV7-8 to TRBJ2-1; a weak D match, TRBD2 (5 bases). The V and J ends lost 3 bases and 4 bases respectively, with 10 bases between them. The CDR3 has 14 amino acids. The germline V gene has CDR1 SGHVS and CDR2 FQNEAQ. This CDR3 is CASSFRTGYNEQFF. The CDR3 DNA reads as TGTGCCAGCAGCTTCCGGACTGGTTACAATGAGCAGTTCTTC.

The CDR3 DNA reads TGTGCCAGCAGCAAAGAAGGGGCGGGCGGGGAGCTGTTTTTT. Translation: CASSKEGAGGELFF. V gene TRBV7-9 combines with J gene TRBJ2-2, with D perhaps assigned TRBD1 or TRBD2 (5 bases each). The V and J ends lost 5 bases and 7 bases respectively, with 14 bases between them. Germline CDR1 reads SEHNR; CDR2 reads FQNEAQ (reference sequence). This CDR3 spans 14 amino acids.

This clone was picked up a small number of times. V gene TRBV2 combines with J gene TRBJ2-7; D gene ambiguous. There are 15 residues in the CDR3. Germline V lookup: CDR1 SNHLY, CDR2 FYNNEI. V lost 4 bases to trimming and J lost 4 bases, with 17 bases between them. The CDR3 loop reads CASSVRHSIIYEQYF. The CDR3, as DNA: TGTGCCAGCAGTGTCCGGCACAGTATAATTTACGAGCAGTACTTC.

This chain uses TRBV3-1 (or the pseudogene TRBV3-2) with TRBJ2-7; a possible D gene is TRBD1 (5 bases). The length of the CDR3 is 14 residues. The germline V gene encodes CDR1 LGHDT and CDR2 YNNKEL (reference sequence). Trimming removed 7 bases at V and 1 base at J, with 14 bases between. This CDR3 reads CASKQGALSYEQYF. Here the CDR3 DNA reads TGTGCCAGCAAGCAAGGGGCCTTATCCTACGAGCAGTACTTC.

The V gene is TRBV7-9, the J gene TRBJ2-5; D is unresolved. Germline CDR1 SEHNR, CDR2 FQNEAQ (reference sequence). V shed 7 bases and J shed 1 base, with 10 bases lying between them. The CDR3 length is 13 residues. CDR3 coding DNA: TGTGCCAGCACCACCCAGTCCCAAGAGACCCAGTACTTC. Its translation is CASTTQSQETQYF. The whole variable domain, remainder taken from reference TRBV7-9 and TRBJ2-5, is DTGVSQNPRHKITKRGQNVTFRCDPISEHNRLYWYRQTLGQGPEFLTYFQNEAQLEKSRLLSDRFSAERPKGSFSTLEIQRTEQGDSAMYLCASTTQSQETQYFGPGTRLLVL.

This chain links TRBV3-1 (or the pseudogene TRBV3-2) with TRBJ2-3; D ambiguous. Per the germline V gene, CDR1 is LGHDT and CDR2 is YNNKEL (reference sequence). V was clipped by 0 bases and J by 1 base, with 11 bases between them. The length of the CDR3 is 16 residues. The CDR3 loop is CASSQELADRTDTQYF. CDR3 in DNA: TGTGCCAGCAGCCAAGAGTTGGCGGACCGCACAGATACGCAGTATTTT.

J is TRBJ1-1 and V is TRBV4-3, with D unclear. Trimming pared 0 bases from V and 6 bases from J, leaving 11 bases between. The CDR3 extends over 14 amino acids. The V gene's germline CDR1 is LGHNA and CDR2 YSLEER. CDR3 nucleotide sequence: TGCGCCAGCAGCCAAGAAGTGACACGTGCTGAAGCTTTCTTT. Translating it yields CASSQEVTRAEAFF.

The chain employs TRBV19 and TRBJ1-4, with D possibly being TRBD1 (5 bases). Germline V gives CDR1 LNHDA, CDR2 SQIVND (reference sequence). Trimming took off 6 bases at V and 7 bases at J, with 18 bases between the two ends. The CDR3 covers 15 residues. The CDR3 DNA reads TGTGCCAGTAGCGCCCCCGTGGGGGTTGGTGAAAAACTGTTTTTT. It encodes CASSAPVGVGEKLFF. Supplemented by reference TRBV19 and TRBJ1-4, the full variable domain reads DGGITQSPKYLFRKEGQNVTLSCEQNLNHDAMYWYRQDPGQGLRLIYYSQIVNDFQKGDIAEGYSVSREKKESFPLTVTSAQKNPTAFYLCASSAPVGVGEKLFFGSGTQLSVL.

This clone was seen more than once but under ten times. The chain joins TRBV5-1 to TRBJ2-1; 12 bases are shared with TRBD2. J was trimmed by 7 bases and V by 2 bases; bases with no gene match: 10. The CDR3 runs 17 residues. Germline CDR1 is SGHRS and CDR2 is YFSETQ. The CDR3 sequence is CASSLLSLAGGLNEQFF. DNA for the CDR3: TGCGCCAGCAGCTTACTATCGCTAGCGGGAGGGCTTAATGAGCAGTTCTTC.

The V gene is TRBV10-3, the J gene TRBJ2-2, with D perhaps TRBD2 (5 bases). CDR3 length equals 11 residues. Germline V CDR1 and CDR2: ENHRY, SYGVKD. V lost 10 bases, J lost 3 bases, and 6 bases lay in between. The CDR3 DNA follows: TGTGCCACAGCGGACACCGGGGAGCTGTTTTTT. Its protein is CATADTGELFF.

The chain couples TRBV27 to TRBJ2-5, with TRBD2 matching over 8 bases. V was clipped by 2 bases and J by 3 bases; unmatched bases: 5. Germline V gene lookup returns CDR1 MNHEY and CDR2 SMNVEV (reference sequence). The CDR3 sequence is 15 residues long. The CDR3 DNA is TGTGCCAGCAGTTTAGCGGGAGGCACGGAAGAGACCCAGTACTTC. Residues: CASSLAGGTEETQYF.

This chain joins TRBV6-2 or TRBV6-3 and TRBJ1-1; a possible D gene is TRBD1 (6 bases). V was clipped by 2 bases and J by 11 bases, with 15 bases between them. The CDR3 contains 13 residues. Germline V CDR1 and CDR2: MNHEY, SVGEGT. The CDR3 sequence: CASSYGPGVRAFF. CDR3 nucleotides: TGTGCCAGCAGTTACGGACCAGGGGTGAGGGCTTTCTTT.